The present T cell receptor (beta chain) was sequenced within a study of kidney transplant recipient with SARS-CoV-2 infection. The length of the CDR3 is 16 residues. TCRdb re-derived calls from the reads in MiXCR, one entry per CDR3 protein. This sample has 200,000 to 300,000 distinct CDR3 sequences, with 29% found just once. This clonotype was picked up many times. The source was a blood sample, collected at baseline and on roughly day 110 from a kidney transplant recipient. The V gene is TRBV8-2, the J gene TRBJ1-2. TRBV8-2 is noted as a pseudogene. The receptor was isolated from a male patient aged 25-45 years who had COVID-19 and was a kidney transplant recipient. Part of the T cell pool may stem from the graft donor. The CDR3 nucleotides are TGTGGCAGTATATATGGTGATAGCCGAAAGACCTATGGCTACACCTTC. This sequence encodes CGSIYGDSRKTYGYTF.